Below are 10 T cell receptor beta chains sequenced from a single sample in a study of T cell changes during pregnancy in multiple sclerosis. Some clones are missing from TCRdb's copy, which holds only in-frame ones; the method was immunoSEQ multiplex PCR. This sample has roughly 40,000 clones, with just over 90% found just once. Source: CD4+ T cells from peripheral blood mononuclear cells, taken in the first trimester of pregnancy. The receptor source for this set is a female donor in good health, enrolled as a control in a pregnancy study.

This chain connects TRBV10-3 to TRBJ2-7; 10 bases agree with TRBD1. With 4 bases clipped from V and 6 bases from J, the junction kept 12 bases outside the gene matches. The length of the CDR3 is 16 residues. Germline loops: CDR1 ENHRY, CDR2 SYGVKD. For the CDR3, the DNA is TGTGCCATCAGTGGGGGACAGGGGAGGAGTGTGGGCGAGCAGTACTTC. Translating gives CAISGGQGRSVGEQYF.

The chain couples TRBV27 to TRBJ2-2; 8 bases are shared with TRBD2. V lost 6 bases and J lost 2; bases outside the gene matches: 8. Germline V CDR1 and CDR2: MNHEY, SMNVEV (reference sequence). This CDR3 contains 16 residues. As DNA, the CDR3 is TGTGCCAGCAGGGGGGGACTAGTAGCTAACACCGGGGAGCTGTTTTTT. This sequence encodes CASRGGLVANTGELFF.

The CDR3 protein is CASTRTGANYGYTF. The CDR3 DNA follows: TGTGCCAGCACCCGGACAGGGGCTAACTATGGCTACACCTTC. The V gene is TRBV7-2, the J gene TRBJ1-2; 9 bases fit TRBD1. Germline V gene sequence: CDR1 SGHTA, CDR2 FQGNSA. The CDR3 loop spans 14 amino acids. Trimming at V came to 7 bases and at J to 0 bases, leaving 3 bases not matched to a gene.

The V call is TRBV25-1, the J call TRBJ1-3; TRBD1 matches 7 bases. CDR3 length: 16 amino acids. Germline V lookup: CDR1 MGHDK, CDR2 SYGVNS. Trimming at V came to 5 bases and at J to 0 bases, leaving 7 bases not matched to a gene. In DNA, the CDR3 is TGTGCCAGCAGTTCCGGGACAGTTCTCTCTGGAAACACCATATATTTT. The encoded protein is CASSSGTVLSGNTIYF.

The J gene is TRBJ2-7, the V gene TRBV10-3; D possibly corresponds to TRBD1 (5 bases). Germline CDR1 reads ENHRY; CDR2 reads SYGVKD. Trimming pared 11 bases from V and 6 bases from J, leaving 14 bases between. The CDR3 contains 11 residues. The CDR3 loop reads CASRDTGEQYF. The DNA for the CDR3 is TGTGCCTCCAGGGATACCGGCGAGCAGTACTTC.

This clone was observed a single time. The chain links TRBV27 to TRBJ1-2, with 10 nucleotides matching TRBD1. CDR3 length: 19 amino acids. V was pared by 4 bases and J by 3 bases, with 17 bases of the junction left unmatched. The germline gives CDR1 MNHEY, CDR2 SMNVEV (reference sequence). The DNA for the CDR3 is TGTGCCAGCAGTTACCGGGCCGGGTGGGGGACAGGGGTATACTATGGCTACACCTTC. Residues: CASSYRAGWGTGVYYGYTF.

The V and J genes are TRBV14 and TRBJ2-7; possible D gene TRBD1, 7 bases. Germline V lookup: CDR1 SGHDN, CDR2 FVKESK. There are 14 residues in the CDR3. With 2 bases removed from V and 4 bases from J, the gap between germline ends came to 12 bases. The CDR3 DNA reads TGTGCCAGCAGCCAACAGGGGGGTAATTACGAGCAGTACTTC. This translates into CASSQQGGNYEQYF.

This clone was recorded a few times. V is TRBV9 and J is TRBJ2-2; 14 positions match TRBD2. V lost 2 bases to trimming and J lost 4 bases; unmatched junction nucleotides: 13. Germline V gives CDR1 SGDLS, CDR2 YYNGEE. This CDR3 is 20 amino acids long. CDR3 in DNA: TGTGCCAGCAGCGTCGGACTAGCGGGGGGTGCCGGGTCGGGCACCGGGGAGCTGTTTTTT. Translation gives CASSVGLAGGAGSGTGELFF.

The chain recombines TRBV5-1 with TRBJ2-1; maybe TRBD1 (6 bases). The CDR3 covers 16 residues. V lost 0 bases to trimming and J lost 0 bases, with 10 bases between them. The germline V gene encodes CDR1 SGHRS and CDR2 YFSETQ. The DNA of the CDR3 is TGCGCCAGCAGCTTGGGGACAGTGAGCTCCTACAATGAGCAGTTCTTC. Translated, it gives CASSLGTVSSYNEQFF.

This clone was seen once. The J gene is TRBJ1-5, the V gene TRBV27, with D perhaps matching TRBD1 (5 bases). The CDR3 extends over 13 amino acids. CDR1 and CDR2 from the germline V gene are MNHEY and SMNVEV (reference sequence). V lost 5 bases to trimming and J lost 4 bases, with 9 bases between them. The CDR3 DNA is TGTGCCAGCAGTCTTAACAGGAATCAGCCCCAGCATTTT. This codes for CASSLNRNQPQHF.